These 9 T cell receptor beta chains came from one sample sequenced in a study of blood T cell repertoires in COVID-19. Here immunoSEQ multiplex PCR was the method, and the copy in TCRdb shows in-frame clones only, minus some. The data hold about 39,000 clones, with approximately 78% observed a single time. The sample comprised peripheral blood. The receptors were sampled from a man aged 55-75 years in a cohort sampled during active COVID-19.

This sequence joins TRBV7-6 and TRBJ2-1; TRBD2 agrees at 7 bases. Looked up from germline, CDR1 is SGHVS and CDR2 is FNYEAQ. The CDR3 is 19 residues long. V lost 6 bases, J lost 0 bases, and 17 bases stayed unmatched. The CDR3 bases are TGTGCCAGCAGTACGGGGGGAGGAGCAGTCTCGGCCTCCTACAATGAGCAGTTCTTC. Translated, it gives CASSTGGGAVSASYNEQFF.

V is TRBV18 and J is TRBJ1-1; D is uncertain. The CDR3 length is 13 residues. In germline, CDR1 is KGHSH, CDR2 LQKENI. Trimming removed 6 bases at V and 3 bases at J, with 11 bases between. CDR3 in amino acids: CASSSGRDTEAFF. In DNA form, the CDR3 reads TGTGCCAGCTCCTCGGGTCGGGACACTGAAGCTTTCTTT.

The J gene is TRBJ2-7, the V gene TRBV6-5, with D hard to call. The CDR3 is made up of 13 amino acids. The V end was cut by 4 bases, the J end by 4 bases, with 11 bases between. Looked up from germline, CDR1 is MNHEY and CDR2 is SVGAGI. The CDR3 sequence: CASSSQVGYEQYF. DNA of the CDR3: TGTGCCAGCAGTTCCCAGGTGGGTTACGAGCAGTACTTC.

The chain uses TRBV7-9 and TRBJ2-2, with D uncertain. The CDR3 has 13 amino acids. CDR1 and CDR2 from the germline V gene are SEHNR and FQNEAQ (reference sequence). V was clipped by 5 bases and J by 1 base, with 5 bases between them. The CDR3 coding sequence is TGTGCCAGCAGCCCTTTGAACACCGGGGAGCTGTTTTTT. Translating it yields CASSPLNTGELFF.

The chain's CDR3 is CASSWKGAPGEQYF. CDR3 bases: TGTGCCAGCAGCTGGAAGGGGGCCCCAGGCGAGCAGTACTTC. This chain connects TRBV6-5 to TRBJ2-7; 7 positions agree with TRBD1. The CDR3 is 14 residues long. CDR1 MNHEY and CDR2 SVGAGI come from the germline V gene. With 6 bases clipped from V and 6 bases from J, the junction kept 11 bases outside the gene matches.

This chain uses TRBV11-2 with TRBJ1-4, with 11 bases lining up with TRBD1. The V and J ends lost 5 bases and 5 bases, in that order; junction bases with no gene match: 7. Germline lookup yields CDR1 SGHAT and CDR2 FQNNGV. CDR3 length: 16 residues. The CDR3 DNA reads as TGTGCCAGCAGCCCGCGTTGGGACAGGGGGAATGAAAAACTGTTTTTT. Protein sequence: CASSPRWDRGNEKLFF.

The chain has TRBV7-9 and TRBJ1-4; no clear D. The V and J ends lost 1 base and 10 bases respectively, with 7 bases between them. CDR1 and CDR2 from the germline V gene are SEHNR and FQNEAQ (reference sequence). This CDR3 is built from 12 residues. This CDR3 is CASSLEAGKLFF. In DNA, the CDR3 is TGTGCCAGCAGCTTAGAAGCCGGAAAACTGTTTTTT.

The rearrangement uses TRBV6-2 or TRBV6-3 and TRBJ2-5; TRBD2 matches at 10 bases. Trimming cost V 4 bases and J 2 bases; bases outside gene matches: 7. This CDR3 is built from 16 residues. Per germline, CDR1 MNHEY and CDR2 SVGEGT. The DNA of the CDR3 is TGTGCCAGCAGTTCGCAACTAGCGGGGCTTCAAGAGACCCAGTACTTC. This gives the protein CASSSQLAGLQETQYF.

The chain recombines TRBV27 with TRBJ2-3, with 7 nucleotides matching TRBD1. The CDR3 is made up of 17 amino acids. V was clipped by 6 bases and J by 0 bases; unmatched bases: 12. The germline V gene has CDR1 MNHEY and CDR2 SMNVEV (reference sequence). The CDR3 region is CASRSYPRTGSTDTQYF. DNA for the CDR3: TGTGCCAGCAGATCATACCCTCGGACAGGTAGCACAGATACGCAGTATTTT.